The 11 T cell receptor beta chains in this list originate from one sample, sequenced in a study of shared clonotypes between healthy human individuals. The data were produced by immunoSEQ multiplex PCR, yet TCRdb's version contains in-frame clones alone and is incomplete. The sample lists fewer than 3 million clones; approximately 90% were seen once. Sequencing was carried out using naive CD4+ T cells from PBMCs. As to subset: CD45RA+ positively selected. The source of these receptors is a man younger than 30 in good health. Some clones in this sample may be carry-over from other donors' samples.

The chain uses TRBV28 and TRBJ1-5; D is undetermined. V was pared by 5 bases and J by 6 bases, with 14 bases between. The CDR3 contains 14 residues. Germline V CDR1 and CDR2: MDHEN, SYDVKM. The CDR3 is CASSPTLGTQPQHF. The CDR3 nucleotides are TGTGCCAGCAGTCCTACGCTGGGAACTCAGCCCCAGCATTTT. The variable domain in full, with the rest retrieved from reference TRBV28 and TRBJ1-5, is DVKVTQSSRYLVKRTGEKVFLECVQDMDHENMFWYRQDPGLGLRLIYFSYDVKMKEKGDIPEGYSVSREKKERFSLILESASTNQTSMYLCASSPTLGTQPQHFGDGTRLSIL.

This chain uses TRBV4-1 with TRBJ2-3; 12 positions agree with TRBD2. CDR1 MGHRA and CDR2 YSYEKL come from the germline V gene. The trim removed 4 bases at V and 4 bases at J, leaving 6 bases unmatched. The CDR3 spans 16 residues. This CDR3 reads CASSPTSGRSPDTQYF. Written as DNA, the CDR3 is TGCGCCAGCAGCCCGACTAGCGGGAGATCGCCAGATACGCAGTATTTT.

The V gene is TRBV14, the J gene TRBJ2-5; 8 bases line up with TRBD2. Per germline, CDR1 SGHDN and CDR2 FVKESK. With V trimmed by 7 bases and J by 4 bases, 2 bases remained unmatched. This CDR3 has 12 residues. In DNA form, the CDR3 reads TGTGCCAGCACGGGACTAGGAGAGACCCAGTACTTC. Translated, it gives CASTGLGETQYF.

This clone appeared once. The chain uses TRBV4-3 and TRBJ2-1, with unresolved D. The germline V gene encodes CDR1 LGHNA and CDR2 YSLEER. Trimming left V 1 base short and J 6 bases short, with 7 bases between. The CDR3 has 13 amino acids. The CDR3 reads CASSQAQLNEQFF. In nucleotides, the CDR3 is TGCGCCAGCAGCCAAGCACAGCTCAATGAGCAGTTCTTC.

The chain couples TRBV9 to TRBJ2-2; D possibly corresponds to TRBD1 (6 bases). CDR3 length equals 16 residues. Germline V gene data show CDR1 as SGDLS and CDR2 as YYNGEE. Trimming pared 0 bases from V and 3 bases from J, leaving 12 bases between. CDR3 in DNA: TGTGCCAGCAGCGTAGTCCTGGACAGTTACACCGGGGAGCTGTTTTTT. Its translation is CASSVVLDSYTGELFF.

The V call is TRBV4-3, the J call TRBJ1-2, with 8 bases identical to TRBD1. J gave up 3 bases and V 2 bases, and 11 bases lay outside the gene matches. The CDR3 totals 17 residues. Germline V CDR1 and CDR2: LGHNA, YSLEER. The CDR3 protein is CASSQQTWDRLDYGYTF. The CDR3, as DNA: TGCGCCAGCAGCCAACAAACCTGGGACAGGCTAGACTATGGCTACACCTTC.

This chain connects TRBV9 to TRBJ2-3; 8 bases match TRBD2. CDR3 size: 17 residues. From germline, CDR1 is SGDLS and CDR2 YYNGEE. The junction had 8 bases not matched to a gene; V was cut back by 2 bases and J by 0 bases. The CDR3: CASSVSGSGTSTDTQYF. The CDR3 DNA reads TGTGCCAGCAGCGTTAGTGGTAGCGGGACTAGCACAGATACGCAGTATTTT. The full variable domain, its missing parts supplied by reference TRBV9 and TRBJ2-3, is DSGVTQTPKHLITATGQRVTLRCSPRSGDLSVYWYQQSLDQGLQFLIQYYNGEERAKGNILERFSAQQFPDLHSELNLSSLELGDSALYFCASSVSGSGTSTDTQYFGPGTRLTVL.

The V and J genes are TRBV27 and TRBJ1-6; tentatively, D is TRBD1 (5 bases). CDR3 length: 14 residues. Germline CDR1 and CDR2: MNHEY and SMNVEV (reference sequence). V dropped 4 bases and J dropped 10 bases, with 14 bases sitting between them. DNA of the CDR3: TGTGCCAGCAGTTCGGGACGGTTCGGATCACCCCTCCACTTT. Its protein is CASSSGRFGSPLHF.

The chain uses TRBV13 and TRBJ2-3; D is perhaps TRBD1 (5 bases). Germline values: CDR1 PRHDT, CDR2 FYEKMQ (reference sequence). The CDR3 is 16 amino acids. The V and J ends lost 5 bases and 2 bases respectively, with 17 bases between them. This CDR3 reads CASSPPRVMPTDTQYF. In DNA form, the CDR3 reads TGTGCCAGCAGCCCTCCCAGGGTAATGCCCACAGATACGCAGTATTTT.

This clone was detected a few times. Other DNA sequences within the sample encode an identical CDR3. This rearrangement joins TRBV30 to TRBJ2-3; D is unresolved. This CDR3 has 11 residues. Trimming shortened V by 1 base and J by 2 bases, and 1 base separated the two germline ends. The germline CDR1 and CDR2 sequences are GTSNPN and SVGIG (reference sequence). The chain's CDR3 is CAWSDTDTQYF. The CDR3 DNA is TGTGCCTGGAGTGACACAGATACGCAGTATTTT.

The chain uses TRBV9 and TRBJ2-1, with D perhaps matching TRBD2 (6 bases). The germline V gene encodes CDR1 SGDLS and CDR2 YYNGEE. The V end was cut by 10 bases, the J end by 5 bases, with 16 bases between. The CDR3 extends over 13 amino acids. The CDR3 region is CAGSTGGNNEQFF. As DNA, the CDR3 is TGTGCCGGATCCACCGGGGGAAACAATGAGCAGTTCTTC.